The text below deals with one T cell receptor (beta chain). Germline CDR1 LGHDT, CDR2 YNNKEL (reference sequence). The V gene lost 6 bases and the J gene lost 6 bases, with 22 bases spanning the gap. The CDR3 totals 16 residues. Using immunoSEQ multiplex PCR, the repertoire was profiled, and TCRdb retains in-frame clones only, with some absent. The sample consists of 200,000 to 250,000 clones, over 75% of them appearing once. Grouping used clinical history reported by participants in a survey and questionnaire. This specimen comes from a study of blood T cell repertoires in COVID-19. Study-wide context: Samples representing acute and convalescent COVID-19 were sourced from the United States, Italy and Spain.

The chain uses TRBV3-1 (or the pseudogene TRBV3-2) and TRBJ2-3; possibly TRBD2 for D (7 bases). The sequencing input was PBMCs or T cells enriched from blood (not recorded which). The source is a woman in her forties or fifties with acute COVID-19. DNA for the CDR3: TGTGCCAGCAGGGATCCCCCCGGGGGGCCGTCGGATACGCAGTATTTT. Translated, it gives CASRDPPGGPSDTQYF.